Listed here are 27 T cell receptor beta chains from one sample, sequenced in a study of OX40 agonist ivuxolimab in advanced cancers. TCRdb's table, derived via immunoSEQ multiplex PCR, lists solely in-frame clones and lacks some. This sample has 50,000 to 65,000 clones, with 84% found just once. Specimen: CD4+ or CD8+ T cells sorted from blood, collected in a trial of the OX40 agonist ivuxolimab. The source of these receptors is an adult with an advanced solid tumor such as melanoma, head and neck, liver or kidney cancer.

In its sample, this clone was seen once. The genes are TRBV5-6 and TRBJ1-2, with D possibly being TRBD1 (5 bases). Trimming removed 0 bases from V and 4 bases from J, with 7 bases in between. This CDR3 comprises 13 residues. Germline assignment: CDR1 SGHDT and CDR2 YYEEEE. This chain's CDR3 is CASSLGQLYGYTF. The CDR3 region has the DNA TGTGCCAGCAGCTTGGGACAGCTCTATGGCTACACCTTC.

The V gene is TRBV10-3, the J gene TRBJ2-3, with TRBD1 identical over 7 bases. The germline V gene has CDR1 ENHRY and CDR2 SYGVKD. Germline trimming cut 4 bases from V and 2 bases from J; bases unmatched to any gene: 6. CDR3 length: 15 residues. The CDR3 is CAISGDRILTDTQYF. DNA of the CDR3: TGTGCCATCAGTGGGGACAGAATCCTCACAGATACGCAGTATTTT.

The chain carries TRBV11-1 and TRBJ2-5; D remains unclear. Trimming left V 1 base short and J 1 base short, with 7 bases between. Germline assignment: CDR1 SGHAT and CDR2 FQDESV (reference sequence). This CDR3 has 14 residues. CDR3 sequence reads: CASSLGTRQETQYF. The DNA of the CDR3 is TGTGCCAGCAGCTTAGGAACGCGCCAAGAGACCCAGTACTTC.

The gene calls are TRBV10-3 and TRBJ2-7; 9 nucleotides line up with TRBD1. V was clipped by 8 bases and J by 5 bases; unmatched bases: 4. CDR1 is ENHRY and CDR2 is SYGVKD in the germline V gene. This CDR3 is built from 12 residues. The CDR3 here is CAIGGQGHEQYF. The CDR3 nucleotides are TGTGCCATCGGAGGACAGGGGCACGAGCAGTACTTC.

V gene TRBV7-2 combines with J gene TRBJ1-2, with 10 bases matching TRBD1. This CDR3 has 14 residues. Trimming at V came to 0 bases and at J to 7 bases, leaving 2 bases not matched to a gene. CDR1 is SGHTA and CDR2 is FQGNSA in the germline V gene. CDR3 residues: CASSLAGTGAGYTF. For the CDR3, the DNA is TGTGCCAGCAGCTTAGCCGGGACAGGGGCTGGCTACACCTTC.

The rearrangement links TRBV6-4 to TRBJ2-1; D remains ambiguous. This CDR3 spans 13 amino acids. The V gene's germline CDR1 is MRHNA and CDR2 SNTAGT. Trimming left V 5 bases short and J 8 bases short, with 13 bases between. The CDR3 bases are TGTGCCAGCAGTATTGATCTCGGCGATGAGCAGTTCTTC. It specifies CASSIDLGDEQFF.

The rearrangement uses TRBV7-9 and TRBJ2-5, with D unclear. The length of the CDR3 is 11 residues. V gave up 0 bases and J gave up 4 bases, with 0 bases separating them. The germline V gene has CDR1 SEHNR and CDR2 FQNEAQ (reference sequence). CDR3 sequence: CASSLAETQYF. The CDR3 coding sequence is TGTGCCAGCAGCTTAGCAGAGACCCAGTACTTC. Complete variable domain (other parts from reference TRBV7-9 and TRBJ2-5): DTGVSQNPRHKITKRGQNVTFRCDPISEHNRLYWYRQTLGQGPEFLTYFQNEAQLEKSRLLSDRFSAERPKGSFSTLEIQRTEQGDSAMYLCASSLAETQYFGPGTRLLVL.

The V gene is TRBV5-1, the J gene TRBJ2-7; no definite D call. V gave up 4 bases and J gave up 0 bases, with 14 bases separating them. Germline CDR1 and CDR2: SGHRS and YFSETQ. This CDR3 comprises 15 residues. CDR3 residues: CASSPEMRLSYEQYF. The DNA for the CDR3 is TGCGCCAGCAGCCCTGAGATGCGGCTCTCCTACGAGCAGTACTTC. Full variable domain (rest looked up from reference TRBV5-1 and TRBJ2-7): KAGVTQTPRYLIKTRGQQVTLSCSPISGHRSVSWYQQTPGQGLQFLFEYFSETQRNKGNFPGRFSGRQFSNSRSEMNVSTLELGDSALYLCASSPEMRLSYEQYFGPGTRLTVT.

V gene TRBV9 combines with J gene TRBJ1-2; possibly TRBD1 for D (6 bases). The CDR3 is 14 amino acids. Germline V gene lookup returns CDR1 SGDLS and CDR2 YYNGEE. The germline V and J ends were trimmed by 0 bases and 0 bases, with 6 bases remaining between them. The CDR3 nucleotides are TGTGCCAGCAGCGTAGGGACAGCTAACTATGGCTACACCTTC. It encodes CASSVGTANYGYTF.

The CDR3 DNA follows: TGTGCCAGCAGTGATAGGAGCGGGGGCCACTACAATGAGCAGTTCTTC. It is translated as CASSDRSGGHYNEQFF. This chain links TRBV6-1 with TRBJ2-1, with 8 bases that match TRBD2. Looked up from germline, CDR1 is MNHNS and CDR2 is SASEGT. V was clipped by 3 bases and J by 3 bases; unmatched bases: 7. This CDR3 is built from 16 residues.

The rearrangement joins TRBV19 to TRBJ2-1, with 10 bases fitting TRBD2. Trimming took 2 bases from V and 8 from J; bases not matched to a gene: 6. This CDR3 region has 15 residues. In germline, CDR1 is LNHDA, CDR2 SQIVND (reference sequence). The CDR3 DNA reads TGTGCCAGTAGTATAATTCTAGCGGGAGCCGATGAGCAGTTCTTC. Its translation: CASSIILAGADEQFF.

V usage is TRBV30 and J usage is TRBJ2-7, with D possibly being TRBD2 (6 bases). Germline CDR1 is GTSNPN and CDR2 is SVGIG (reference sequence). There are 14 residues in the CDR3. The germline V and J ends were trimmed by 0 bases and 0 bases, with 9 bases remaining between them. The CDR3 DNA reads TGTGCCTGGAGTGTGGGACTTGACTCCTACGAGCAGTACTTC. As protein: CAWSVGLDSYEQYF.

The chain joins TRBV9 to TRBJ1-3, with D possibly TRBD1 on 5 matching bases. The V end was cut by 0 bases, the J end by 9 bases, with 10 bases between. Per the germline V gene, CDR1 is SGDLS and CDR2 is YYNGEE. The CDR3 contains 13 residues. CDR3 bases: TGTGCCAGCAGCGTAGCTGGGGCGGGCACCATATATTTT. This gives the protein CASSVAGAGTIYF.

The CDR3 DNA reads TGTGCCAGCAGCCCGGGACTAGCGGGGGGCCGGGAGACCCAGTACTTC. Translation: CASSPGLAGGRETQYF. The chain uses TRBV7-3 and TRBJ2-5; TRBD2 matches at 15 bases. Germline V gene lookup returns CDR1 SGHTA and CDR2 FQGTGA. CDR3 size: 16 residues. The junction had 6 bases not matched to a gene; V was cut back by 5 bases and J by 5 bases.

This rearrangement joins TRBV5-1 to TRBJ1-1; D is ambiguous. This CDR3 has 15 amino acids. From germline, CDR1 is SGHRS and CDR2 YFSETQ. V lost 4 bases to trimming and J lost 4 bases, with 17 bases between them. As DNA, the CDR3 is TGCGCCAGCAGCCTCATTTCCTTTGGGTCCACTGAAGCTTTCTTT. This sequence encodes CASSLISFGSTEAFF. The full variable domain, its missing parts supplied by reference TRBV5-1 and TRBJ1-1, is KAGVTQTPRYLIKTRGQQVTLSCSPISGHRSVSWYQQTPGQGLQFLFEYFSETQRNKGNFPGRFSGRQFSNSRSEMNVSTLELGDSALYLCASSLISFGSTEAFFGQGTRLTVV.

The J gene is TRBJ2-3, the V gene TRBV7-6, with D possibly matching TRBD2 (6 bases). Looked up from germline, CDR1 is SGHVS and CDR2 is FNYEAQ. Trimming stripped 5 bases from V and 0 bases from J, with 9 bases between. This CDR3 contains 14 residues. CDR3 region: CASSISGSTDTQYF. In DNA, the CDR3 is TGTGCCAGCAGCATTAGCGGAAGCACAGATACGCAGTATTTT.

The CDR3 DNA reads as TGTGCCAGCAGACTGACAGGGGCTAACTATGGCTACACCTTC. It translates to CASRLTGANYGYTF. The gene calls are TRBV5-4 and TRBJ1-2; 8 bases align to TRBD1. Germline V gives CDR1 SGHNT, CDR2 YYREEE (reference sequence). This CDR3 comprises 14 residues. Trimming cost V 5 bases and J 0 bases; bases outside gene matches: 3.

The J gene is TRBJ2-1, the V gene TRBV6-6; D uncertain. The CDR3 length is 12 residues. Trimming cost V 7 bases and J 3 bases, with 7 bases left between them. Germline V gives CDR1 MNHNY, CDR2 SVGAGI (reference sequence). DNA of the CDR3: TGTGCCAGCACCCAGGACTACAATGAGCAGTTCTTC. Its protein product is CASTQDYNEQFF.

J is TRBJ2-1 and V is TRBV5-1, with 7 positions matching TRBD1. This CDR3 comprises 15 residues. Germline CDR1 and CDR2: SGHRS and YFSETQ. V shed 1 base and J 4 bases; nucleotides not matched to a gene: 5. The CDR3 DNA sequence: TGCGCCAGCAGCTTGATAGGGGACAGTTACAATGAGCAGTTCTTC. It yields the protein CASSLIGDSYNEQFF.

This chain uses TRBV19 with TRBJ2-5; D might be TRBD2 (6 bases). This CDR3 is built from 16 residues. The V end was cut by 4 bases, the J end by 5 bases, with 20 bases between. The germline gives CDR1 LNHDA, CDR2 SQIVND (reference sequence). CDR3 sequence: CASSNVGGTKRETQYF. The CDR3 DNA reads as TGTGCCAGTAGTAACGTCGGAGGGACCAAGAGGGAGACCCAGTACTTC.

V gene TRBV7-6 combines with J gene TRBJ2-1; D is unresolved. With 1 base removed from V and 7 bases from J, the gap between germline ends came to 14 bases. Germline V gene data show CDR1 as SGHVS and CDR2 as FNYEAQ. The CDR3 covers 15 residues. The chain's CDR3 is CASSLDPRPTNEQFF. The CDR3 coding sequence is TGTGCCAGCAGCTTAGATCCCCGTCCGACGAATGAGCAGTTCTTC.

The rearrangement joins TRBV15 to TRBJ2-4; D might be TRBD1 (6 bases). From germline, CDR1 is LNHNV and CDR2 YYDKDF (reference sequence). There are 18 residues in the CDR3. Trimming removed 0 bases at V and 0 bases at J, with 15 bases between. In nucleotides, the CDR3 is TGTGCCACCAGCAGAGACCGTATGGGGGCCCTAGCCAAAAACATTCAGTACTTC. It specifies CATSRDRMGALAKNIQYF.

The V call is TRBV19, the J call TRBJ2-5; 11 nucleotides agree with TRBD1. Germline V gives CDR1 LNHDA, CDR2 SQIVND (reference sequence). The CDR3 extends over 15 amino acids. The V and J ends lost 7 bases and 4 bases, in that order; junction bases with no gene match: 8. This chain's CDR3 is CASNHWGTGGETQYF. The CDR3 region has the DNA TGTGCCAGTAACCATTGGGGGACAGGGGGAGAGACCCAGTACTTC.

The V and J genes are TRBV7-3 and TRBJ2-1, with D perhaps TRBD1 (6 bases). Germline V gives CDR1 SGHTA, CDR2 FQGTGA. This CDR3 is 15 amino acids long. V was clipped by 5 bases and J by 4 bases, with 15 bases between them. In DNA, the CDR3 is TGTGCCAGCAGCCCTAACAGGGATCTATACAATGAGCAGTTCTTC. Amino acids: CASSPNRDLYNEQFF.

The CDR3 protein is CASSPENRASRSPLHF. CDR3 sequence (DNA): TGTGCCAGCTCCCCCGAGAACAGGGCGTCACGTTCACCCCTCCACTTT. The V gene is TRBV18, the J gene TRBJ1-6; weak D call: TRBD1 (6 bases). Looked up from germline, CDR1 is KGHSH and CDR2 is LQKENI. The V end was cut by 6 bases, the J end by 9 bases, with 21 bases between. This CDR3 has 16 residues.

The rearrangement links TRBV19 to TRBJ1-2; the D gene is possibly TRBD1 (6 bases). This CDR3 has 15 residues. The germline gives CDR1 LNHDA, CDR2 SQIVND (reference sequence). Trimming cost V 5 bases and J 6 bases, with 19 bases left between them. CDR3 protein: CASSRQGTQIHGYTF. The CDR3 DNA sequence: TGTGCCAGTAGTCGGCAGGGGACCCAAATCCATGGCTACACCTTC.

The chain has TRBV6-5 and TRBJ1-5, with D uncertain. The germline gives CDR1 MNHEY, CDR2 SVGAGI. V shed 2 bases and J shed 7 bases, with 6 bases lying between them. The CDR3 runs 12 residues. CDR3 protein: CASSYPRQPQHF. Here the CDR3 DNA reads TGTGCCAGCAGTTACCCACGCCAGCCCCAGCATTTT.